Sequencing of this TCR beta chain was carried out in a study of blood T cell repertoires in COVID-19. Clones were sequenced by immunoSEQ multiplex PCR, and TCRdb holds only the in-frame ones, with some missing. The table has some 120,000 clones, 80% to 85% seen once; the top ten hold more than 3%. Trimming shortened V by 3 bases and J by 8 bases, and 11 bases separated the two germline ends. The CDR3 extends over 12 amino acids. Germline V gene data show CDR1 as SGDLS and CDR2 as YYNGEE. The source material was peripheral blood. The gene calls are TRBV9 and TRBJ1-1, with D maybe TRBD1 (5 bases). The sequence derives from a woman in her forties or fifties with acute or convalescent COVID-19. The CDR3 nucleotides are TGTGCCAGCAGCGCCCCGGGGGGAGAAGCTTTCTTT. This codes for CASSAPGGEAFF.